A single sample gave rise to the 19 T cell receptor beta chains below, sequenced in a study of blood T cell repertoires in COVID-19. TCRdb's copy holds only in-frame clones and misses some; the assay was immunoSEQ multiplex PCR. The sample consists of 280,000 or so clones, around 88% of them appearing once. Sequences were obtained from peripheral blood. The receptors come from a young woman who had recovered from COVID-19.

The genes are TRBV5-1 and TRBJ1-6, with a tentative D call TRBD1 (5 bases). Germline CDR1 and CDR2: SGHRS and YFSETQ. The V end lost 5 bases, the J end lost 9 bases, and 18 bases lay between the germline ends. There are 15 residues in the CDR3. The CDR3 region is CASREFQGTSSPLHF. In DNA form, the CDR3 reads TGCGCCAGCAGGGAGTTTCAGGGTACATCTTCACCCCTCCACTTT.

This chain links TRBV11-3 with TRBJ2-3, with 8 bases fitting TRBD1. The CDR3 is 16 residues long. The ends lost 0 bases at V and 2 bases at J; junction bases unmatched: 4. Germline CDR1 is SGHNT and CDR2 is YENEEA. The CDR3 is CASSLDGQGATDTQYF. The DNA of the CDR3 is TGTGCCAGCAGCTTAGATGGGCAGGGGGCCACAGATACGCAGTATTTT.

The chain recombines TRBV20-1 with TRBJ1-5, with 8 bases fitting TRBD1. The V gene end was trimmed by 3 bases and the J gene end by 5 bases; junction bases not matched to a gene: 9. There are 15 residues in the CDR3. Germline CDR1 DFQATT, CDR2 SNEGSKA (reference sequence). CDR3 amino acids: CSASRIGQGYQPQHF. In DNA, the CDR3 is TGCAGTGCTAGTAGGATAGGACAGGGCTATCAGCCCCAGCATTTT.

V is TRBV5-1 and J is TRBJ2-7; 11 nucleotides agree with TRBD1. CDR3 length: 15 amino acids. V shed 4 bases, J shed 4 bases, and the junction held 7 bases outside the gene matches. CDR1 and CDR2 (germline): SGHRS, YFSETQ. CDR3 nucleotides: TGCGCCAGCAGCCCCGGACAGGGGGCGAAATACGAGCAGTACTTC. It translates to CASSPGQGAKYEQYF.

The CDR3 reads CASSQGSVLANTGELFF. The DNA for the CDR3 is TGTGCCAGCAGCCAAGGGTCAGTGCTAGCGAACACCGGGGAGCTGTTTTTT. The rearrangement links TRBV4-2 to TRBJ2-2; D is uncertain. Germline V lookup: CDR1 LGHNA, CDR2 YNFKEQ. Trimming cost V 1 base and J 0 bases, with 12 bases left between them. This CDR3 region has 17 residues.

CDR3 sequence (DNA): TGTGCCAGCAGCCAAGATAAAGGCAGGGCGAAGACCCAGTACTTC. Translated, it gives CASSQDKGRAKTQYF. The rearrangement links TRBV4-2 to TRBJ2-5; tentative D call: TRBD1 (5 bases). Trimming removed 0 bases at V and 6 bases at J, with 14 bases between. The germline CDR1 and CDR2 sequences are LGHNA and YNFKEQ. This CDR3 spans 15 amino acids.

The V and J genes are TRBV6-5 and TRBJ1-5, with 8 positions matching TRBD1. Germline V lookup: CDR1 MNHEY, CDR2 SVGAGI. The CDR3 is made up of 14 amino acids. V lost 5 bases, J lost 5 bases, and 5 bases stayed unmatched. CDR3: CASSTGGWYQPQHF. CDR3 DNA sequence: TGTGCCAGCAGTACAGGGGGTTGGTATCAGCCCCAGCATTTT.

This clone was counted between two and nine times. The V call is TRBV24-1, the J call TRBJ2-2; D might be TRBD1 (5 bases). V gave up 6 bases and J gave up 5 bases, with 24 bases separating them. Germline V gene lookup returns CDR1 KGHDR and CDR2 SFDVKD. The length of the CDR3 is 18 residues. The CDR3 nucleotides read TGTGCCACCAGTTCCGGTTTTAATCAGGGAAGAGAGACCGGGGAGCTGTTTTTT. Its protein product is CATSSGFNQGRETGELFF.

The CDR3 is CATSSPGMMTQYF. The CDR3 DNA reads as TGTGCCACCAGCAGTCCAGGGATGATGACCCAGTACTTC. The V call is TRBV15, the J call TRBJ2-5; a weak D match, TRBD1 (5 bases). Germline loops: CDR1 LNHNV, CDR2 YYDKDF (reference sequence). The CDR3 has 13 amino acids. The V and J ends lost 3 bases and 7 bases respectively, with 12 bases between them.

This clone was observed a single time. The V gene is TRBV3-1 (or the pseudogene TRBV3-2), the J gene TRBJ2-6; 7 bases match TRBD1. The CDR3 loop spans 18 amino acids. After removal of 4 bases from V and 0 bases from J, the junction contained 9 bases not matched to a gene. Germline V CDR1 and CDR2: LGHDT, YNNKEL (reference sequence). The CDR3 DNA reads TGTGCCAGCAGCCTTCTGACAGGGACCATCTCTGGGGCCAACGTCCTGACTTTC. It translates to CASSLLTGTISGANVLTF.

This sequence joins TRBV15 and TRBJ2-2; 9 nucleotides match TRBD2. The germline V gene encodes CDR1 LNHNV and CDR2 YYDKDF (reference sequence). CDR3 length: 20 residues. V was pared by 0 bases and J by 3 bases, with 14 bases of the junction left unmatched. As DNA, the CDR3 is TGTGCCACCAGCAGAGATCCCCCTTGGCGCGGGGGGGCGGACACCGGGGAGCTGTTTTTT. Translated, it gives CATSRDPPWRGGADTGELFF.

CDR3 sequence reads: CATSVSSGANTGELFF. The CDR3 bases are TGTGCCACCAGTGTTTCTAGCGGGGCGAACACCGGGGAGCTGTTTTTT. The chain combines TRBV24-1 with TRBJ2-2, with 9 bases lining up with TRBD2. The CDR3 is made up of 16 amino acids. Germline loops: CDR1 KGHDR, CDR2 SFDVKD. Trimming removed 5 bases from V and 0 bases from J; junction bases left unmatched: 3.

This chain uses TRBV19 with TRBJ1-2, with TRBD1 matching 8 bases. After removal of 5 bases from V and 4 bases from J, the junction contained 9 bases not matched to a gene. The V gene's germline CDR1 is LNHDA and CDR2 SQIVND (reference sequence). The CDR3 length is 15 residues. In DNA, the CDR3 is TGTGCCAGTAGTCCGAGACAGGGGTTGGTCTATGGCTACACCTTC. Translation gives CASSPRQGLVYGYTF.

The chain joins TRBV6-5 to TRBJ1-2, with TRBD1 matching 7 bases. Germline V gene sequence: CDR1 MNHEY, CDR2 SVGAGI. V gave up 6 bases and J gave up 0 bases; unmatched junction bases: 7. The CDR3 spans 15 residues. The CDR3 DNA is TGTGCCAGCAGGGCAAGGGACAGAACTAACTATGGCTACACCTTC. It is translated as CASRARDRTNYGYTF.

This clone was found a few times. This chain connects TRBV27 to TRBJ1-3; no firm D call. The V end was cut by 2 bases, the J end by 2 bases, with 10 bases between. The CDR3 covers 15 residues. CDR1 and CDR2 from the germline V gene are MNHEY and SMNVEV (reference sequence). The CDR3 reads CASSLSSGPGNTIYF. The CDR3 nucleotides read TGTGCCAGCAGTTTAAGTTCTGGGCCTGGAAACACCATATATTTT.

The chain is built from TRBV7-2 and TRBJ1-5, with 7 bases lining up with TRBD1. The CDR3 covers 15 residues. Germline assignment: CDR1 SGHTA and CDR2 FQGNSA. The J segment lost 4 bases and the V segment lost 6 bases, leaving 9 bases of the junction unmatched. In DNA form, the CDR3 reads TGTGCCAGCAGACGAACAGGACAGGCGAATCAGCCCCAGCATTTT. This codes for CASRRTGQANQPQHF.

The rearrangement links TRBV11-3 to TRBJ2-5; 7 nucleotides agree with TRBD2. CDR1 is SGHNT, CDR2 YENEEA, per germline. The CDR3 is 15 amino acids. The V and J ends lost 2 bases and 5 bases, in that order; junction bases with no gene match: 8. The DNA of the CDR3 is TGTGCCAGCAGCTTATGGTCGGGGGAGGGCGAGACCCAGTACTTC. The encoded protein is CASSLWSGEGETQYF.

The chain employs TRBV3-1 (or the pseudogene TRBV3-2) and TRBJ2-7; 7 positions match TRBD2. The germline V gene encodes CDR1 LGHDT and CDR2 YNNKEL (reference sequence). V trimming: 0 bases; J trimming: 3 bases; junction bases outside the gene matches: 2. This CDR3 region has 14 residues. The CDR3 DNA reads TGTGCCAGCAGCCAAGAGGGGGGGGTCTACGAGCAGTACTTC. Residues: CASSQEGGVYEQYF.

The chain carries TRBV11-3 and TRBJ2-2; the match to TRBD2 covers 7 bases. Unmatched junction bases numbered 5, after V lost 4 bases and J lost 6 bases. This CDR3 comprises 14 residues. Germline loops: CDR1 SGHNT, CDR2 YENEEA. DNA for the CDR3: TGTGCCAGCAGCTCCGTGGGGGGGGCCGGGGAGCTGTTTTTT. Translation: CASSSVGGAGELFF.